Listed below are T cell receptor beta chains from one sample, sequenced in a study of OX40 agonist ivuxolimab in advanced cancers. TCRdb's copy holds only in-frame clones and misses some; the assay was immunoSEQ multiplex PCR. The sample lists approximately 79,000 clones, around nine tenths occurring once. Sequenced material: CD4+ or CD8+ T cells sorted from blood, taken in a trial of the OX40 agonist ivuxolimab. The source is an adult with an advanced solid tumor such as melanoma, head and neck, liver or kidney cancer. Both conserved end residues are part of each CDR3. D genes are given only for firm matches. Some rows mark clone size as missing; the rest say once, few, many or name a class of expanded clone.

>TRBD1|.|TRBJ1-5|TRBV7-9
TGTGCCAGCAGCTACGCCGGACAGGGTGGATCCAATCAGCCCCAGCATTTT
CASSYAGQGGSNQPQHF
>.|.|TRBJ2-5|TRBV7-2
TGTGCCAGCAGCTTAAGGGGGAGAAGAGAGACCCAGTACTTC
CASSLRGRRETQYF
>TRBD1|.|TRBJ2-3|TRBV7-3
TGTGCCAGCAGCCGATCAGGGACAGGCACAGATACGCAGTATTTT
CASSRSGTGTDTQYF
>TRBD1|once|TRBJ2-3|TRBV6-5
TGTGCCAGCAGTCCAGTTAGACAGGGAGCAGATACGCAGTATTTT
CASSPVRQGADTQYF
>.|.|TRBJ2-5|TRBV7-6
TGTGCCAGCAGCTCGGTTGCCCTACAGGGCGCGGAGACCCAGTACTTC
CASSSVALQGAETQYF
>.|.|TRBJ2-7|TRBV7-9
TGTGCCAGCAGCTTAGACAGCTCCTACGAGCAGTACTTC
CASSLDSSYEQYF
>.|once|TRBJ1-2|TRBV28
TGTGCCAGCAGCACAGGATTGGAGGAGAATGGCTACACCTTC
CASSTGLEENGYTF
>.|.|TRBJ2-6|TRBV4-3
TGCGCCAGCAGCCAAGGGGAGGGGGCTGGGGCCAACGTCCTGACTTTC
CASSQGEGAGANVLTF
>.|.|TRBJ1-2|TRBV7-2
TGTGCCAGCAGCCCATTAGCGGGGGGCGTCTATGGCTACACCTTC
CASSPLAGGVYGYTF
>TRBD2|.|TRBJ2-7|TRBV7-7
TGTGCCAGCAGCCCCTCCTCGCGGGGGGGCGGCGAGCAGTACTTC
CASSPSSRGGGEQYF
>.|.|TRBJ1-2|TRBV29-1
TGCAGCGTTGAAGAAGTGGGGGGGTCTGGCTACACCTTC
CSVEEVGGSGYTF
>.|.|TRBJ1-1|TRBV2
TGTGCCAGCAGTGAAGAGTCGGACACTGAAGCTTTCTTT
CASSEESDTEAFF
>.|.|TRBJ2-5|TRBV6-1
TGTGCCAGCAGTGAGGGGGTGGGTTATGGTTCGCAGTACTTC
CASSEGVGYGSQYF
>TRBD1|once|TRBJ2-7|TRBV6-5
TGTGCCAGCAGTGACAGGGACGAGCAGTACTTC
CASSDRDEQYF
>TRBD1|.|TRBJ1-1|TRBV6-5
TGTGCCAGCAGTTACGGAGGAACAGGGGGCTACACTGAAGCTTTCTTT
CASSYGGTGGYTEAFF
>.|.|TRBJ1-5|TRBV7-8
TGTGCCAGCAGCTTAGCGCAGATGGGGTATGGTCAGCCCCAGCATTTT
CASSLAQMGYGQPQHF
>TRBD2|.|TRBJ2-3|TRBV9
TGTGCCAGCAGCGTAGGACTAGCGGGGGGTAAAAGCACAGATACGCAGTATTTT
CASSVGLAGGKSTDTQYF
>.|.|TRBJ2-3|TRBV6-1
TGTGCCATCAGTGGGGGCGGTAGCACAGATACGCAGTATTTT
CAISGGGSTDTQYF
>.|.|TRBJ2-7|TRBV13
TGTGCCAGCAGCTTCCTGGGACATTCCCAAGAGCAGTACTTC
CASSFLGHSQEQYF
>.|.|TRBJ1-1|TRBV29-1
TGCAGCGCTCTACAGGACAAAAACACTGAAGCTTTCTTT
CSALQDKNTEAFF
>TRBD2|.|TRBJ2-7|TRBV2
TGTGCCAGCAGTGGGGGACTAGCGGGGGTATACGAGCAGTACTTC
CASSGGLAGVYEQYF
>TRBD1|.|TRBJ2-4|TRBV18
TGTGCCAGCTCCCAGGGGGACACCTCCCGGAGAAACATTCAGTACTTC
CASSQGDTSRRNIQYF
>.|few|TRBJ1-4|TRBV5-1
TGCGCCAGCAGCTCATCAGGGGCACCTAATGAAAAACTGTTTTTT
CASSSSGAPNEKLFF